A selection of T cell receptor beta chains follows, all from one sample in a study of PD-L1 blockade in urothelial cancer. TCRdb's table, derived via immunoSEQ multiplex PCR, lists solely in-frame clones and lacks some. Found here are 70,000 to 95,000 clones, roughly 84% of them singletons; the top ten hold 2% to 2.5%. Here the sequenced sample was PBMCs, taken around atezolizumab (anti-PD-L1) treatment. These receptors were collected from a man aged 60-69 years with urothelial cancer. CDR3s include the opening cysteine and the closing phenylalanine or tryptophan. Fields, in order: CDR3 DNA, CDR3 protein, clone size, CDR3 length, V gene, D gene, J gene. A D gene is named only where the DNA matches it firmly. Some rows mark clone size as missing; the rest say once, few, many or name a class of expanded clone.

TGTGCCAGCAGTCCCAGGGATTTTAGCAATCAGCCCCAGCATTTT,CASSPRDFSNQPQHF,-,15,TRBV6-6,-,TRBJ1-5
TGTGCCATCAGTGATCATGGGACAGGAGGGAACACTGAAGCTTTCTTT,CAISDHGTGGNTEAFF,few,16,TRBV10-3,TRBD1,TRBJ1-1
TGTGCCAGTAGTAGGACTAGCGGACCCTACGAGCAGTACTTC,CASSRTSGPYEQYF,-,14,TRBV19,TRBD2,TRBJ2-7
TGCAGCGTTTTCAGGGGGCGGTGGGGCTACACCTTC,CSVFRGRWGYTF,-,12,TRBV29-1,TRBD1,TRBJ1-2
TGTGCCAGCAGCACCAACCGGGACAGGGGGCTGGAGACCCAGTACTTC,CASSTNRDRGLETQYF,once,16,TRBV9,TRBD1,TRBJ2-5
TGTGCCAGCAGCTTAGTTTCCGGGTACGAGCAGTACTTC,CASSLVSGYEQYF,-,13,TRBV11-2,-,TRBJ2-7
TGTGCCAGCAGCGTAGGGGCACAGGACAACACCGGGGAGCTGTTTTTT,CASSVGAQDNTGELFF,-,16,TRBV9,-,TRBJ2-2
TGTGCCAGCAGTTTATTCCGGACAGGGAACACTGAAGCTTTCTTT,CASSLFRTGNTEAFF,few,15,TRBV27,TRBD1,TRBJ1-1
TGTGCCAGCAGTTTATCTTTATGGGGCCACACTGAAGCTTTCTTT,CASSLSLWGHTEAFF,once,15,TRBV27,-,TRBJ1-1
TGTGCCAGCAGCCCCCCCCTAGCGGGGCTTTACAATGAGCAGTTCTTC,CASSPPLAGLYNEQFF,-,16,TRBV7-8,TRBD2,TRBJ2-1
TGTGCCATCAGTGAGTCGGGAACAGGGGTTGTTTCCCGATATGGCTACACCTTC,CAISESGTGVVSRYGYTF,-,18,TRBV10-3,TRBD1,TRBJ1-2
TGTGCCAGCAGTTTAGGGGGCACCACCTATGGCTACACCTTC,CASSLGGTTYGYTF,-,14,TRBV28,-,TRBJ1-2
TGTGCCAGCAGCGACAGGGGGAACACTGAAGCTTTCTTT,CASSDRGNTEAFF,once,13,TRBV6-6,TRBD1,TRBJ1-1
TGCGCCAGCAGCCAAGGAAGCGTTACTAGCACAGATACGCAGTATTTT,CASSQGSVTSTDTQYF,-,16,TRBV4-3,-,TRBJ2-3
TGTGCCAGCAGACCACCTCGACAGGGTCTCCTAGAGACCCAGTACTTC,CASRPPRQGLLETQYF,-,16,TRBV28,TRBD1,TRBJ2-5
TGCGCCAGCAGCTTATGGACAGGGAACACTGAAGCTTTCTTT,CASSLWTGNTEAFF,-,14,TRBV5-1,TRBD1,TRBJ1-1
TGTGCCAGCAGCCGGGGGGGACGGAACACTGAAGCTTTCTTT,CASSRGGRNTEAFF,-,14,TRBV11-2,-,TRBJ1-1
TGCAGCGTTGAAGGGGTCCAGGGGGAGAATGAAGCTTTCTTT,CSVEGVQGENEAFF,-,14,TRBV29-1,TRBD1,TRBJ1-1
TGTGCCAGCAGTGCCTTTGTCTACCGGGACAGGGACCACGAGCAGTACTTC,CASSAFVYRDRDHEQYF,-,17,TRBV6-1,TRBD1,TRBJ2-7
TGCGCCAGCAGCTTCAGTCCGGACAGAAACACCGGGGAGCTGTTTTTT,CASSFSPDRNTGELFF,once,16,TRBV5-1,-,TRBJ2-2
TGCGCCAGCAGCCAACTCAGCGCACTCAGGACAGGGAGCTTTTCTGATAAGCAGTTCTTC,CASSQLSALRTGSFSDKQFF,-,20,TRBV4-1,TRBD1,TRBJ2-1
TGCACCAGCTGCGGGGAGGGCCTCTCTTTCCCAGATACGCAGTATTTT,CTSCGEGLSFPDTQYF,-,16,TRBV1,-,TRBJ2-3
TGTGCCAGCAGCTTTTCCAGAAACAATGAGCAGTTCTTC,CASSFSRNNEQFF,-,13,TRBV7-9,-,TRBJ2-1
TGCAGTGCTGAGACCGGGGAGCTGTTTTTT,CSAETGELFF,-,10,TRBV20-1,-,TRBJ2-2
TGTGCCAGCAGTGCCTCCGTGGGGGCGGGGGGAAATGAAAAACTGTTTTTT,CASSASVGAGGNEKLFF,-,17,TRBV6-1,-,TRBJ1-4
TGTGCCAGCAGGGGACAGGGGGCCGGGAACACTGAAGCTTTCTTT,CASRGQGAGNTEAFF,-,15,TRBV6-5,TRBD1,TRBJ1-1